The 8 T cell receptor beta chains reported below all come from one sample, sequenced in a study of T cells in Graves' hyperthyroidism and ophthalmopathy. There were TCR beta CDR3 regions amplified from RNA transcripts. RT-PCR in the first round (using the HTBI primer set) targeted the TCR CDR3. TCRdb processed the multiplex PCR reads anew with MiXCR; each CDR3 protein has one entry. The top ten hold less than 9% of the sample, which has about 600,000 distinct CDR3 sequences, 14% seen once. The specimen was blood. Receptors were obtained from a woman aged 18-29 years with Graves' ophthalmopathy.

This clonotype came up a few times. The chain is built from TRBV3-1 and TRBJ2-5; TRBD2 aligns across 7 bases. Trimming at V came to 1 base and at J to 7 bases, leaving 6 bases not matched to a gene. Germline V gene sequence: CDR1 LGHDT, CDR2 YNNKEL (reference sequence). This CDR3 comprises 14 residues. CDR3: CASSQAPGGGTQYF. The DNA of the CDR3 is TGTGCCAGCAGCCAAGCGCCGGGCGGGGGGACCCAGTACTTC.

The sample holds many counts of this clonotype. V usage is TRBV29-1 and J usage is TRBJ2-5, with 7 bases aligning to TRBD2. CDR1 and CDR2 (germline): SQVTM, ANQGSEA. The V segment lost 3 bases and the J segment 2 bases; nucleotides outside the gene matches: 9. The CDR3 is 15 residues long. The CDR3 spells CSVDFWWGGQETQYF. As DNA, the CDR3 is TGCAGCGTTGATTTCTGGTGGGGGGGGCAAGAGACCCAGTACTTC.

As regards this clonotype: An end of the junction differs from the germline gene, which may be a read error. This chain joins TRBV27 and TRBJ1-6; no firm D call. The germline CDR1 and CDR2 sequences are MNHEY and SMNVEV (reference sequence). The CDR3 extends over 16 amino acids. The CDR3: CASTIDALGYNSPLQF. The CDR3 region has the DNA TGTGCCAGCACCATCGATGCCCTGGGATATAATTCACCCCTCCAATTT.

This clonotype has a handful of counts. The chain has TRBV5-6 and TRBJ2-1, with 8 bases matching TRBD2. The V gene end was trimmed by 2 bases and the J gene end by 7 bases; junction bases not matched to a gene: 5. CDR1 is SGHDT and CDR2 is YYEEEE in the germline V gene. The CDR3 totals 14 residues. DNA of the CDR3: TGTGCCAGCAGCTTTTCAGCGGGGGTAAATGAGCAGTTCTTC. It codes for CASSFSAGVNEQFF. Filled out from reference TRBV5-6 and TRBJ2-1, the complete variable domain reads DAGVTQSPTHLIKTRGQQVTLRCSPKSGHDTVSWYQQALGQGPQFIFQYYEEEERQRGNFPDRFSGHQFPNYSSELNVNALLLGDSALYLCASSFSAGVNEQFFGPGTRLTVL.

This clonotype was counted many times. V is TRBV7-3 and J is TRBJ1-1, with 10 bases matching TRBD1. Trimming at V came to 6 bases and at J to 11 bases, leaving 9 bases not matched to a gene. The CDR3 spans 13 residues. Germline V gene data show CDR1 as SGHTA and CDR2 as FQGTGA. CDR3 residues: CASSPSGTGEAFF. The CDR3 DNA sequence: TGTGCCAGCAGTCCATCCGGGACAGGGGAGGCTTTCTTT. Based on the CDR3 plus reference TRBV7-3 and TRBJ1-1, the full variable domain is GAGVSQTPSNKVTEKGKYVELRCDPISGHTALYWYRQSLGQGPEFLIYFQGTGAADDSGLPNDRFFAVRPEGSVSTLKIQRTERGDSAVYLCASSPSGTGEAFFGQGTRLTVV.

This clonotype was seen many times. The junction does not match germline at one end; this may be a read error. V gene TRBV10-3 combines with J gene TRBJ2-2; TRBD1 aligns across 9 bases. In germline, CDR1 is ENHRY, CDR2 SYGVKD. This CDR3 spans 16 amino acids. CDR3 in amino acids: CAIATGDRAKTGELFF. The CDR3 DNA sequence: TGTGCCATCGCCACGGGGGACAGGGCGAAAACCGGGGAGCTGTTTTTT.

This clonotype was counted ten times or more. The rearrangement joins TRBV30 to TRBJ2-1; 11 bases match TRBD1. V lost 2 bases, J lost 8 bases, and 5 bases stayed unmatched. Germline V gene data show CDR1 as GTSNPN and CDR2 as SVGIG (reference sequence). The CDR3 contains 14 residues. The DNA of the CDR3 is TGTGCCTGGAGTAGAGGACAGGGGGCGTATGAGCAGTTCTTC. Protein: CAWSRGQGAYEQFF. The full variable domain, its missing parts supplied by reference TRBV30 and TRBJ2-1, is SQTIHQWPATLVQPVGSPLSLECTVEGTSNPNLYWYRQAAGRGLQLLFYSVGIGQISSEVPQNLSASRPQDRQFILSSKKLLLSDSGFYLCAWSRGQGAYEQFFGPGTRLTVL.

Many counts were recorded for this clonotype. The V gene is TRBV28, the J gene TRBJ2-3, with TRBD2 identical over 7 bases. Germline V gene sequence: CDR1 MDHEN, CDR2 SYDVKM. Trimming removed 8 bases from V and 3 bases from J; junction bases left unmatched: 17. The CDR3 sequence is 17 residues long. The CDR3: CASGGGSGPATTDTQYF. CDR3 sequence (DNA): TGTGCCAGCGGGGGGGGGAGCGGGCCCGCAACAACAGATACGCAGTATTTT.